This T cell receptor beta chain was recorded in a study of T cells in Graves' hyperthyroidism and ophthalmopathy (dated by TCRdb to the late 2010s). Describing the broader study: Peripheral blood was sampled at the time of initial diagnosis, prior to any treatment. To identify distinguishing TCR V-J signatures, a discovery cohort of some 100 patients was used, comprising 43 with Graves' ophthalmopathy and around 60 with stable Graves' hyperthyroidism. Whether ophthalmopathy could be predicted prospectively was tested in an independent validation cohort made up of under 20 hyperthyroidism patients plus 17 patients who later progressed to ophthalmopathy. The approximately 90 discovery patients were randomly split 7:3 into training and test sets. In roughly six Graves' hyperthyroidism patients, the study also compared T-cell repertoires from thyroid tissue with T-cell repertoires from blood. Following sampling, methimazole starting at 30 mg daily was given to hyperthyroidism patients, and high-dose intravenous methylprednisolone was given to ophthalmopathy patients. TCR Vbeta CDR3 sequencing of 135 peripheral blood samples (over 40 ophthalmopathy, roughly 72 hyperthyroidism and roughly 17 progressor patients) is reported in the paper. What the work shows at the level of the full study, not this receptor alone: In cross-validation, a model built on a 13 V-J signature told ophthalmopathy apart from stable hyperthyroidism with 87.88% sensitivity and around 83% specificity, and in testing the same model reached 80%/75%. Most expanded thyroid clonotypes (frequency above 0.001) were also found in blood, which suggests that blood repertoires may mirror thyroid immune responses. No statistical method was used to fix the sample size in advance, and group allocation was not hidden from the investigators. In validation, the model predicted progression to ophthalmopathy a median of about 5.9 months before onset, with around 70% sensitivity and roughly 73% specificity.

The TCR beta CDR3 regions were amplified from the RNA transcripts. For the first round of RT-PCR on the TCR CDR3, the HTBI primer set was used together with the Qiagen OneStep RT-PCR kit. The libraries were constructed in a second round of multiplex PCR and then size-selected and purified. The libraries were sequenced on an Illumina HiSeq2000 using paired-end 100 bp reads. Turning to the authors' computational methods: SOAPnuke was used to process the raw data, throwing out any read that contained adapters or uncalled bases, had a mean Phred below 15, or lacked an exact constant-primer or identifier match. COPE v1.2.5 was used to merge high-quality paired reads, and clonotypes were defined as unique nucleotide sequences. MiTCR v1.1 was used to align clonotypes to the IMGT TRBV, TRBD and TRBJ reference segments. Analysis was restricted to V-J combinations with a frequency above 0.0001, which covered roughly 99% of repertoires. A TCS score was defined as the ratio of F50 (clonal expansion) to E x V (chaos), with BLOSUM62-based TCRdist applied between CDR3 peptides within each V-J. Welch's t-statistics and random forest reduced around 550 V-J features to about 13, which were used in a naive Bayes classifier (R e1071). TCRdb redid the processing of the public reads, applying fastp at Q25 and MiXCR, and retained in-frame beta chains. Each record represents a unique CDR3 protein, reported with the most common genes and DNA among its rows. For this entry, the V and J calls and clone size follow TCRdb and not the study's own pipeline. This sample comprises some 690,000 distinct CDR3 sequences, around 15% of them detected only once. The ten largest make up 15% to 18% of the sample.

Stable Graves' hyperthyroidism was defined as no progression to ophthalmopathy during 18 months of follow-up. Hyperthyroidism patients were newly diagnosed, had a disease duration of under 2 months, and were aged 18 to 65 years. Any patient with an uncontrolled infection, another autoimmune disease, pregnancy or lactation was excluded. Clinical symptoms, serum thyroxine and TRAb, thyroid ultrasound, and orbital computed tomography formed the basis for the diagnoses. PBMCs were isolated from 7.5 to 10 ml of fresh peripheral blood by Ficoll-Paque density gradient centrifugation. Trizol reagent was used to extract total RNA, and RNA quality was then checked on an Agilent 2100 Bioanalyzer. This clonotype was observed many times. Its recognized antigen is unknown. Nothing much larger sits one base from this clone, and base qualities are not available. Spanning cysteine to phenylalanine, the CDR3 consists of 14 amino acids. CDR3 DNA only is kept here, 42 bases in frame from base 1. The germline V gene encodes CDR1 MDHEN and CDR2 SYDVKM. V gives up 8 bases and J gives up 4 bases, and the segment between their germline ends measures 14 bases.

The sequence is built from TRBV28 and TRBJ2-2; the D gene lacks a confident call. Sequencing was performed on blood. This receptor was taken from a man between 45 and 60 years old with Graves' hyperthyroidism. This receptor has the CDR3 CASDLFPGTGELFF. The nucleotide sequence reads as follows: TGTGCCAGCGACCTTTTTCCTGGCACCGGGGAGCTGTTTTTT.